This entry lists 3 T cell receptor beta chains sequenced from one sample in a study of T cells in Graves' hyperthyroidism and ophthalmopathy (dated by TCRdb to the late 2010s). Library preparation was by multiplex PCR. The listed sequencing device is Illumina HiSeq 2000. Amplification of TCR beta CDR3 regions was carried out from RNA transcripts. A first-round RT-PCR of the TCR CDR3 used the HTBI primer set with the Qiagen OneStep RT-PCR kit. TCRdb redid the processing of the public reads, applying fastp at Q25 and MiXCR, and retained in-frame beta chains. All rows with the same CDR3 protein become a single entry with the most common DNA and genes. The sample table lists about 510,000 distinct CDR3 sequences, 40% to 55% of them with a count of one. The ten largest account for 44% of the sample. Source material: peripheral blood or thyroid tissue (not recorded which). The receptors originated from an adult woman with Graves' disease, either hyperthyroidism or ophthalmopathy (not recorded which).

The chain couples TRBV7-9 to TRBJ1-4; tentatively, D is TRBD1 (6 bases). V lost 5 bases and J lost 2, with 12 bases in between. The CDR3 consists of 15 residues. Germline V gives CDR1 SEHNR, CDR2 FQNEAQ (reference sequence). As DNA, the CDR3 is TGTGCCAGCAGCCCGCCCCAGGGGACTAATGAAAAACTGTTTTTT. Protein sequence: CASSPPQGTNEKLFF.

V usage is TRBV20-1 and J usage is TRBJ2-7; 14 positions match TRBD2. The length of the CDR3 is 15 residues. V lost 6 bases and J lost 4; bases outside the gene matches: 8. Looked up from germline, CDR1 is DFQATT and CDR2 is SNEGSKA (reference sequence). The CDR3 coding sequence is TGCAGTGCCTCGGGACTAGCGGGAGAAGGATACGAGCAGTACTTC. Translated, it gives CSASGLAGEGYEQYF.

The V and J genes are TRBV7-9 and TRBJ2-7; D perhaps matches TRBD1 (5 bases). The CDR3 is made up of 12 amino acids. With 7 bases removed from V and 0 bases from J, the gap between germline ends came to 7 bases. CDR1 SEHNR and CDR2 FQNEAQ come from the germline V gene (reference sequence). In DNA form, the CDR3 reads TGTGCCAGCAAAGGGGACTCCTACGAGCAGTACTTC. This sequence encodes CASKGDSYEQYF.